A single sample gave rise to the 22 T cell receptor beta chains below, sequenced in a study of human T cells and chemical hapten exposure (dated by TCRdb to the early 2020s). The library was obtained by RACE. Sequencing instrument: NextSeq 500. TCRdb applied fastp at Q25 and MiXCR to the public reads, then kept only in-frame beta chains. When rows share a CDR3 protein, they turn into one entry using the most common DNA and genes. A total of fewer than 70,000 distinct CDR3 sequences appear in this sample, approximately 6.7% of them only once. The ten most abundant clones make up roughly 1.7% of the sample. The sample's time point label, decoded: pre-sensitization, week 0. The treatment or condition tag for this specimen amounts to: therapeutic diphenylcyclopropenone sensitization with weekly scalp DPC. The material sequenced was whole blood, taken in connection with sensitization to the hapten diphenylcyclopropenone (DPC). The origin of the receptors is a woman aged 25 to 39 with alopecia areata. Some clones in this sample may be carry-over from other donors' samples.

In its sample, this clonotype was seen many times. The rearrangement uses TRBV2 and TRBJ2-1; D is ambiguous. The CDR3 loop spans 13 amino acids. Germline assignment: CDR1 SNHLY and CDR2 FYNNEI. Trimming removed 3 bases at V and 9 bases at J, with 12 bases between. CDR3 sequence reads: CASSDSISPEQFF. The CDR3 bases are TGTGCCAGCAGTGATTCTATTTCTCCTGAGCAGTTCTTC.

The genes are TRBV2 and TRBJ1-2; weak D call: TRBD1 (5 bases). This CDR3 contains 13 residues. The V gene's germline CDR1 is SNHLY and CDR2 FYNNEI. The germline V and J ends were trimmed by 2 bases and 4 bases, with 8 bases remaining between them. The CDR3 bases are TGTGCCAGCAGTGAACGGGGGGGCTATGGCTACACCTTC. This gives the protein CASSERGGYGYTF.

This clonotype was recorded at least ten times. V gene TRBV6-1 combines with J gene TRBJ1-1; TRBD1 aligns across 9 bases. CDR1 is MNHNS and CDR2 is SASEGT in the germline V gene. With V trimmed by 2 bases and J by 4 bases, 5 bases remained unmatched. The CDR3 sequence is 15 residues long. CDR3 sequence reads: CASSEWTGVGTEAFF. For the CDR3, the DNA is TGTGCCAGCAGTGAATGGACAGGGGTGGGCACTGAAGCTTTCTTT.

The rearrangement uses TRBV7-2 and TRBJ2-5, with a weak D call TRBD1 (5 bases). CDR1 is SGHTA and CDR2 is FQGNSA in the germline V gene. Trimming pared 3 bases from V and 1 base from J, leaving 9 bases between. The CDR3 has 14 residues. CDR3 sequence (DNA): TGTGCCAGCAGCTTGACAGCACCCCAAGAGACCCAGTACTTC. It encodes CASSLTAPQETQYF.

This clonotype showed up many times. The chain uses TRBV10-3 and TRBJ1-1; 7 bases match TRBD1. V was pared by 6 bases and J by 4 bases, with 11 bases of the junction left unmatched. The length of the CDR3 is 15 residues. Germline V gene data show CDR1 as ENHRY and CDR2 as SYGVKD. The CDR3 DNA is TGTGCCATCAGCCGACTCCAGGGGGGGTTCACTGAAGCTTTCTTT. Amino acids: CAISRLQGGFTEAFF.

Ten or more counts support this clonotype. The V call is TRBV10-2, the J call TRBJ2-7; 9 bases match TRBD2. After removal of 3 bases from V and 6 bases from J, the junction contained 12 bases not matched to a gene. Germline CDR1 is WSHSY and CDR2 is SAAADI. The CDR3 extends over 16 amino acids. CDR3 nucleotide sequence: TGCGCCAGCAGTGAACCAGCGGGGGGTCTAATCCGCGAGCAGTACTTC. Its translation: CASSEPAGGLIREQYF.

This chain uses TRBV27 with TRBJ2-2; a weak D match, TRBD1 (5 bases). This CDR3 has 15 amino acids. Trimming stripped 9 bases from V and 6 bases from J, with 20 bases between. Germline lookup yields CDR1 MNHEY and CDR2 SMNVEV (reference sequence). CDR3 sequence: CASSDRQGIAGELFF. Written as DNA, the CDR3 is TGTGCCAGTTCGGACCGGCAGGGAATCGCCGGGGAGCTGTTTTTT.

This clonotype was observed at least ten times. The chain combines TRBV5-1 with TRBJ2-3; 7 bases align to TRBD2. Per germline, CDR1 SGHRS and CDR2 YFSETQ. Trimming at V came to 0 bases and at J to 6 bases, leaving 4 bases not matched to a gene. CDR3 length: 14 amino acids. CDR3 residues: CASSLGLAVDTQYF. The CDR3 DNA follows: TGCGCCAGCAGCTTGGGCCTAGCGGTCGATACGCAGTATTTT.

This clonotype was counted a few times. This chain connects TRBV10-3 to TRBJ2-3; D might be TRBD2 (5 bases). V was cut by 4 bases and J by 3 bases, with 8 bases left in between. The CDR3 contains 13 residues. Germline CDR1 ENHRY, CDR2 SYGVKD. CDR3 coding DNA: TGTGCCATCAGTGGGACTTCTACAGATACGCAGTATTTT. Amino acids: CAISGTSTDTQYF.

The V gene is TRBV5-4, the J gene TRBJ2-4; D is unclear. The CDR3 runs to 14 residues. Trimming removed 0 bases at V and 3 bases at J, with 7 bases between. Per the germline V gene, CDR1 is SGHNT and CDR2 is YYREEE (reference sequence). Written as DNA, the CDR3 is TGTGCCAGCAGCTTGGAGACTTACAAAAACATTCAGTACTTC. It encodes CASSLETYKNIQYF.

The table lists this clonotype with a few counts. The rearrangement joins TRBV29-1 to TRBJ2-7; D tentatively reads TRBD1 or TRBD2 (5 bases each). V shed 3 bases and J shed 4 bases, with 10 bases lying between them. The CDR3 sequence is 12 residues long. Germline-derived CDR1 and CDR2 are SQVTM and ANQGSEA. In DNA, the CDR3 is TGCAGCGTTGATGGCTGGGGGTACGAGCAGTACTTC. Amino acids: CSVDGWGYEQYF.

This clonotype was observed many times. The chain has TRBV20-1 and TRBJ2-3; TRBD2 matches 13 bases. V shed 2 bases and J 5 bases; nucleotides not matched to a gene: 7. Germline loops: CDR1 DFQATT, CDR2 SNEGSKA (reference sequence). This CDR3 spans 16 amino acids. CDR3 nucleotides: TGCAGTGCTAGAAGAGGGACTAGCGGGGTCCTAGATACGCAGTATTTT. This codes for CSARRGTSGVLDTQYF.

This clonotype came up many times. The V gene is TRBV20-1, the J gene TRBJ1-1; a possible D gene is TRBD1 (6 bases). The CDR3 is made up of 15 amino acids. The V gene lost 0 bases and the J gene lost 3 bases, with 14 bases spanning the gap. Germline-derived CDR1 and CDR2 are DFQATT and SNEGSKA (reference sequence). CDR3 in amino acids: CSARERGAVHTEAFF. The CDR3 DNA reads TGCAGTGCTAGAGAAAGGGGGGCTGTTCACACTGAAGCTTTCTTT.

This clonotype was recorded many times. The chain employs TRBV7-9 and TRBJ2-3; 10 bases map to TRBD1. The CDR3 consists of 14 residues. V trimming: 6 bases; J trimming: 15 bases; junction bases outside the gene matches: 15. CDR1 and CDR2 (germline): SEHNR, FQNEAQ (reference sequence). The CDR3: CASRTDRGRFSSYF. In DNA form, the CDR3 reads TGTGCCAGCAGAACCGACAGGGGGCGGTTCTCGTCCTATTTT.

The chain couples TRBV11-2 to TRBJ1-5; tentatively, D is TRBD1 (5 bases). Germline V gene sequence: CDR1 SGHAT, CDR2 FQNNGV. The CDR3 spans 15 residues. The V end was cut by 0 bases, the J end by 0 bases, with 6 bases between. The CDR3: CASSLDGGSNQPQHF. CDR3 coding DNA: TGTGCCAGCAGCTTAGACGGGGGTAGCAATCAGCCCCAGCATTTT.

This clonotype has only a few counts. The V call is TRBV29-1, the J call TRBJ1-2; no reliable D call. Germline V CDR1 and CDR2: SQVTM, ANQGSEA. V was pared by 4 bases and J by 2 bases, with 11 bases between. The CDR3 has 13 amino acids. The CDR3 DNA reads TGCAGCGTTGCCCGCGGTGGAAACTATGGCTACACCTTC. This gives the protein CSVARGGNYGYTF.

This clonotype came up a few times. This chain connects TRBV10-3 to TRBJ1-6; D is unresolved. Per the germline V gene, CDR1 is ENHRY and CDR2 is SYGVKD. The CDR3 totals 12 residues. Trimming removed 3 bases from V and 7 bases from J, with 4 bases in between. The CDR3 DNA reads TGTGCCATCAGTGATGAGAATTCACCCCTCCACTTT. Amino acid sequence: CAISDENSPLHF.

This clonotype was detected many times. This rearrangement joins TRBV11-2 to TRBJ2-7, with TRBD1 identical over 7 bases. The germline V gene has CDR1 SGHAT and CDR2 FQNNGV. This CDR3 is built from 14 residues. The J segment lost 2 bases and the V segment lost 1 base, leaving 2 bases of the junction unmatched. Here the CDR3 DNA reads TGTGCCAGCAGCTTAGGGACAGGACCCTACGAGCAGTACTTC. This sequence encodes CASSLGTGPYEQYF.

This clonotype was counted at least ten times. The chain joins TRBV30 to TRBJ2-7, with D hard to call. V dropped 2 bases and J dropped 2 bases, with 16 bases sitting between them. Germline lookup yields CDR1 GTSNPN and CDR2 SVGIG (reference sequence). CDR3 size: 15 residues. In nucleotides, the CDR3 is TGTGCCTGGAGTTTTATGACGGCTCCGGCCTACGAGCAGTACTTC. Its translation is CAWSFMTAPAYEQYF.

This clonotype occurred many times. The chain carries TRBV2 and TRBJ2-7; a weak D match, TRBD1 (6 bases). In germline, CDR1 is SNHLY, CDR2 FYNNEI. Trimming cost V 3 bases and J 5 bases, with 11 bases left between them. The CDR3 runs to 13 residues. CDR3 nucleotide sequence: TGTGCCAGCAGTGATTCACAGGGTAACGAGCAGTACTTC. As protein: CASSDSQGNEQYF.

This clonotype was found many times. The genes are TRBV6-5 and TRBJ1-1; possibly TRBD1 for D (5 bases). V gave up 8 bases and J gave up 4 bases, with 11 bases separating them. The length of the CDR3 is 12 residues. The germline V gene has CDR1 MNHEY and CDR2 SVGAGI. The CDR3 region is CASWFGGTEAFF. CDR3 coding DNA: TGTGCCAGCTGGTTCGGGGGCACTGAAGCTTTCTTT.

Ten or more counts support this clonotype. The V call is TRBV12-3 or TRBV12-4, the J call TRBJ1-4; D gene uncertain. Trimming pared 7 bases from V and 8 bases from J, leaving 14 bases between. The CDR3 runs 13 residues. CDR3 in amino acids: CASNTDQGEKLFF. As DNA, the CDR3 is TGTGCCAGCAATACGGATCAAGGGGAAAAACTGTTTTTT.